The 6 T cell receptor beta chains in this list originate from one sample, sequenced in a study. Treg sorting used a CD4+CD25+CD127-/low gate. The TRBV12-4/TRBJ1-2 clonotypes were amplified using barcode primers with ligated adaptors. TCRdb itself ran the multiplex PCR reads through MiXCR, one entry per CDR3 protein. The sample includes a few hundred distinct CDR3 sequences, approximately 33% of them seen just once. The sequenced sample consisted of tumor-infiltrating Tregs sorted from the breast tumor. The receptors originated from a female donor with breast cancer.

This clonotype is large. V usage is TRBV12-3 or TRBV12-4 and J usage is TRBJ1-2; possibly TRBD1 for D (6 bases). The CDR3 contains 14 residues. Trimming took 4 bases from V and 5 from J, leaving 14 bases between them. The CDR3 DNA follows: TGTGCCAGCAGTTCGCAGGGGCTGACGTATGGCTACACCTTC. This encodes CASSSQGLTYGYTF.

By frequency in the sample, this clonotype is large. The CDR3 bases are TGTGCCAGCAGTTCCCTCGGACAGGGTGCGACCTATGGCTACACCTTC. This translates into CASSSLGQGATYGYTF. V is TRBV12-3 or TRBV12-4 and J is TRBJ1-2; TRBD1 matches at 8 bases. Germline trimming cut 4 bases from V and 4 bases from J; bases unmatched to any gene: 11. CDR3 length: 16 residues.

Within the sample, this clonotype is large. The chain uses TRBV12-3 or TRBV12-4 and TRBJ1-2, with 7 bases fitting TRBD1. This CDR3 has 13 residues. The V and J ends lost 5 bases and 3 bases, in that order; junction bases with no gene match: 3. The CDR3 loop is CASSDREHYGYTF. The CDR3 region has the DNA TGTGCCAGCAGTGACAGGGAGCACTATGGCTACACCTTC.

This clonotype ranks as large. The chain combines TRBV12-3 or TRBV12-4 with TRBJ1-2; 10 bases align to TRBD1. CDR3 length: 13 residues. Germline trimming cut 6 bases from V and 4 bases from J; bases unmatched to any gene: 2. In DNA, the CDR3 is TGTGCCAGCAGCCGGGACAGGGGCTATGGCTACACCTTC. Its translation: CASSRDRGYGYTF.

Sample share makes this clonotype medium-sized. The CDR3 is CASSLAVRCEFNYGYTF. The CDR3 region has the DNA TGTGCCAGCAGTTTAGCCGTCCGTTGTGAATTTAACTATGGCTACACCTTC. V and J are TRBV12-3 or TRBV12-4 and TRBJ1-2; D uncertain. The V end lost 0 bases, the J end lost 1 base, and 15 bases lay between the germline ends. This CDR3 has 17 amino acids.

The chain recombines TRBV12-3 or TRBV12-4 with TRBJ1-2; no reliable D call. The germline V and J ends were trimmed by 5 bases and 4 bases, with 8 bases remaining between them. The CDR3 consists of 12 residues. As DNA, the CDR3 is TGTGCCAGCAGTCCGACGGGCTATGGCTACACCTTC. This gives the protein CASSPTGYGYTF.